This entry lists 15 T cell receptor beta chains sequenced from one sample in a study of regulatory T cells in long-lasting Graves disease. With iRepertoire HTBI primers and Arm-PCR of CDR3 regions, TCR beta libraries were built. TCRdb processed the multiplex PCR reads anew with MiXCR; each CDR3 protein has one entry. The sample records more than 650,000 distinct CDR3 sequences, 30% being singletons. Noted time point: persistent/refractory GD, antithyroid drugs over 5 years with positive TRAb. From RNA extracted from PBMCs, the TCR library was made. The sample here was peripheral blood mononuclear cells (PBMCs), taken when the disease was refractory, from a patient treated with antithyroid drugs. These receptor sequences come from a female donor with Graves disease.

CDR3 DNA: TGTGCCAGCAGTGGGTTAGTTGCGAACACTGAAGCTTTCTTT. Translation gives CASSGLVANTEAFF. The chain combines TRBV12-3 or TRBV12-4 with TRBJ1-1; D gene unclear. The CDR3 runs to 14 residues. Trimming removed 5 bases at V and 1 base at J, with 11 bases between.

The chain carries TRBV30 and TRBJ1-1; no firm D call. Germline V gene data show CDR1 as GTSNPN and CDR2 as SVGIG (reference sequence). The germline V and J ends were trimmed by 1 base and 9 bases, with 18 bases remaining between them. The CDR3 contains 14 residues. In DNA, the CDR3 is TGTGCCTGGAGTGCCGGACCGGACCCGCCGCAAGCTTTCTTT. The encoded protein is CAWSAGPDPPQAFF.

The rearrangement joins TRBV28 to TRBJ1-1; weak D call: TRBD1 (6 bases). Germline V gene data show CDR1 as MDHEN and CDR2 as SYDVKM. CDR3 length equals 14 residues. Trimming removed 5 bases at V and 1 base at J, with 11 bases between. CDR3 in amino acids: CASSRYRENTEAFF. In nucleotides, the CDR3 is TGTGCCAGCAGTCGTTACAGGGAGAACACTGAAGCTTTCTTT. Full variable domain (remainder filled in from reference TRBV28 and TRBJ1-1): DVKVTQSSRYLVKRTGEKVFLECVQDMDHENMFWYRQDPGLGLRLIYFSYDVKMKEKGDIPEGYSVSREKKERFSLILESASTNQTSMYLCASSRYRENTEAFFGQGTRLTVV.

This clonotype was seen more than once but under ten times. The rearrangement links TRBV10-3 to TRBJ2-5, with 8 bases that match TRBD2. Germline CDR1 is ENHRY and CDR2 is SYGVKD. J gave up 1 base and V 3 bases, and 7 bases lay outside the gene matches. This CDR3 comprises 16 residues. The CDR3 sequence: CAISDGGAGGQETQYF. Here the CDR3 DNA reads TGTGCCATCAGTGACGGGGGGGCGGGAGGCCAAGAGACCCAGTACTTC.

Regarding this clonotype: Just one base apart from a much larger clone, this may be a read error. The CDR3 coding sequence is TGTGCCAGCAAGTGGGGCTACAAGAAGACCCAGTACTTC. Translation: CASKWGYKKTQYF. V gene TRBV11-2 combines with J gene TRBJ2-5; tentative D call: TRBD1 (5 bases). The germline CDR1 and CDR2 sequences are SGHAT and FQNNGV. The CDR3 is made up of 13 amino acids. The V and J ends lost 7 bases and 6 bases respectively, with 15 bases between them.

V and J are TRBV28 and TRBJ1-3, with 7 bases fitting TRBD1. Germline values: CDR1 MDHEN, CDR2 SYDVKM. V dropped 4 bases and J dropped 2; count of bases not matched to a gene: 5. The CDR3 has 15 residues. The DNA for the CDR3 is TGTGCCAGCAGTTCGCAGGGGGGCACTGGAAACACCATATATTTT. Residues: CASSSQGGTGNTIYF.

This chain uses TRBV10-3 with TRBJ1-1; perhaps TRBD1 as D (5 bases). V lost 0 bases to trimming and J lost 1 base, with 18 bases between them. The length of the CDR3 is 18 residues. Germline V gene lookup returns CDR1 ENHRY and CDR2 SYGVKD. The CDR3 here is CAISESARVERRNTEAFF. The CDR3 DNA is TGTGCCATCAGTGAGTCGGCCAGGGTGGAGAGGAGGAACACTGAAGCTTTCTTT.

The chain recombines TRBV5-4 with TRBJ2-5; D possibly uses TRBD1 or TRBD2 (6 bases each). Germline V gene lookup returns CDR1 SGHNT and CDR2 YYREEE (reference sequence). The CDR3 spans 15 residues. The V end lost 4 bases, the J end lost 5 bases, and 18 bases lay between the germline ends. The CDR3 DNA sequence: TGTGCCAGCAGCCTGGATGGGGGGCACGGGGAGACCCAGTACTTC. Translating gives CASSLDGGHGETQYF.

This clonotype was found many times. This chain joins TRBV12-3 or TRBV12-4 and TRBJ1-5, with TRBD1 matching 9 bases. After removal of 5 bases from V and 9 bases from J, the junction contained 8 bases not matched to a gene. This CDR3 has 14 residues. CDR3 in DNA: TGTGCCAGCAGTACCACAGGGGGCGATGCGCCCCAGCATTTT. This codes for CASSTTGGDAPQHF.

This clonotype was seen only a few times. The rearrangement uses TRBV6-1 and TRBJ2-7; 7 nucleotides match TRBD2. The CDR3 has 16 residues. The junction had 17 bases not matched to a gene; V was cut back by 8 bases and J by 4 bases. The germline V gene encodes CDR1 MNHNS and CDR2 SASEGT. CDR3 residues: CASAPLSGGSRYEQYF. The DNA for the CDR3 is TGTGCCAGCGCCCCTCTATCAGGCGGGAGTCGGTACGAGCAGTACTTC.

The chain combines TRBV20-1 with TRBJ2-2; TRBD2 aligns across 11 bases. The germline gives CDR1 DFQATT, CDR2 SNEGSKA (reference sequence). V lost 5 bases to trimming and J lost 6 bases; unmatched junction nucleotides: 8. This CDR3 region has 15 residues. DNA for the CDR3: TGCAGTGCTCCGATAGCGGGAGGGCCTTCCGGGGAGCTGTTTTTT. Its protein product is CSAPIAGGPSGELFF.

The V call is TRBV5-6, the J call TRBJ1-2, with a possible D match to TRBD1 (5 bases). The CDR3 is 12 amino acids. Germline lookup yields CDR1 SGHDT and CDR2 YYEEEE. V was clipped by 4 bases and J by 3 bases, with 7 bases between them. CDR3: CASSQGYYGYTF. The CDR3 DNA follows: TGTGCCAGCAGCCAGGGATACTATGGCTACACCTTC.

The chain links TRBV19 to TRBJ1-2, with 8 bases aligning to TRBD1. The CDR3 totals 15 residues. Germline CDR1 is LNHDA and CDR2 is SQIVND (reference sequence). Germline trimming cut 3 bases from V and 5 bases from J; bases unmatched to any gene: 8. The CDR3 protein is CASSITGTGSYGYTF. Written as DNA, the CDR3 is TGTGCCAGTAGTATTACCGGGACAGGATCTTATGGCTACACCTTC.

Points on this clonotype: A read error may explain this, as a much larger clone is one base away. V gene TRBV6-2 or TRBV6-3 combines with J gene TRBJ1-2; 7 nucleotides agree with TRBD1. Germline CDR1 and CDR2: MNHEY and SVGEGT. CDR3 size: 17 residues. The CDR3 reads CACSEAVYRDSNYGYTF. The CDR3 region has the DNA TGTGCCTGCAGTGAAGCAGTTTATAGGGACAGCAACTATGGCTACACCTTC.

The rearrangement joins TRBV29-1 to TRBJ2-3, with 11 bases aligning to TRBD1. CDR1 SQVTM and CDR2 ANQGSEA come from the germline V gene. The CDR3 extends over 14 amino acids. J lost 6 bases, V lost 7 bases, and 9 bases had no gene match. The CDR3: CSGAGTGGSDTQYF. The CDR3 coding sequence is TGCAGCGGCGCCGGGACAGGGGGGAGCGATACGCAGTATTTT.